Following are 17 T cell receptor beta chains from one sample sequenced in a study of T cells in Graves' hyperthyroidism and ophthalmopathy. Amplified regions were TCR beta CDR3 sequences from RNA transcripts. TCR CDR3 regions were first amplified by RT-PCR with HTBI primers. TCRdb fed the multiplex PCR reads into MiXCR, producing one record per CDR3 protein. The sample has a few hundred thousand distinct CDR3 sequences; 15% to 19% are singletons. The specimen sequenced was blood. The receptors were gathered from a woman younger than 35 with Graves' hyperthyroidism.

This clonotype occurred many times. This chain uses TRBV12-3 or TRBV12-4 with TRBJ1-5; no reliable D call. This CDR3 comprises 12 residues. V was shortened by 5 bases and J by 9 bases, with 11 bases between the two germline ends. As DNA, the CDR3 is TGTGCCAGCAGTCCGGGGATAGGGCCCCAGCATTTT. It codes for CASSPGIGPQHF.

This clonotype came up a few times. V usage is TRBV2 and J usage is TRBJ2-2, with D uncertain. The CDR3 covers 12 residues. Germline-derived CDR1 and CDR2 are SNHLY and FYNNEI. Trimming stripped 6 bases from V and 7 bases from J, with 9 bases between. The CDR3, as DNA: TGTGCCAGCAGCCGCCCAATCGGGGAGCTGTTTTTT. It yields the protein CASSRPIGELFF.

The chain links TRBV18 to TRBJ1-6, with a weak D call TRBD1 (5 bases). The germline gives CDR1 KGHSH, CDR2 LQKENI. V was cut by 3 bases and J by 8 bases, with 14 bases left in between. This CDR3 is built from 15 residues. The CDR3 bases are TGTGCCAGCTCACCCTTATCGGGGGGACATTCACCCCTCCACTTT. As protein: CASSPLSGGHSPLHF.

Many counts were recorded for this clonotype. The chain employs TRBV28 and TRBJ1-2, with 11 bases that match TRBD1. This CDR3 has 14 residues. Germline V gene lookup returns CDR1 MDHEN and CDR2 SYDVKM. J gave up 4 bases and V 5 bases, and 3 bases lay outside the gene matches. CDR3 coding DNA: TGTGCCAGCAGTGAGGACAGGGGGCCCTATGGCTACACCTTC. It yields the protein CASSEDRGPYGYTF.

On this clonotype: A read error is possible here, since a much larger clone lies one base away. The chain combines TRBV6-2 or TRBV6-3 with TRBJ2-2; D call uncertain. Trimming took 6 bases from V and 6 from J, leaving 8 bases between them. Germline V gene data show CDR1 as MNHEY and CDR2 as SVGEGT. The CDR3 is 12 amino acids. CDR3 bases: TGTGCCAGCAGGGGATTAGCCGGGGAGCTGTTTTTT. Protein: CASRGLAGELFF.

The genes are TRBV19 and TRBJ2-1, with a weak D call TRBD1 (6 bases). V gave up 9 bases and J gave up 0 bases, with 12 bases separating them. The CDR3 loop spans 14 amino acids. Germline V gene sequence: CDR1 LNHDA, CDR2 SQIVND (reference sequence). The CDR3: CASRGYSSYNEQFF. CDR3 sequence (DNA): TGTGCCAGCAGGGGCTATAGCTCCTACAATGAGCAGTTCTTC.

This clonotype has just a few counts. The chain has TRBV7-2 and TRBJ2-5; D is undetermined. Trimming removed 5 bases at V and 5 bases at J, with 18 bases between. Per germline, CDR1 SGHTA and CDR2 FQGNSA. The length of the CDR3 is 15 residues. CDR3 nucleotide sequence: TGTGCCAGCAGCCATTATAGAAGGGCTGAGGAGACCCAGTACTTC. Its translation: CASSHYRRAEETQYF.

This clonotype was found many times. V is TRBV13 and J is TRBJ1-1; a possible D gene is TRBD1 (5 bases). Germline V lookup: CDR1 PRHDT, CDR2 FYEKMQ (reference sequence). Trimming shortened V by 4 bases and J by 9 bases, and 12 bases separated the two germline ends. CDR3 length: 12 residues. The CDR3 bases are TGTGCCAGCAGCTCTGGGACTGACAAAGCTTTCTTT. This sequence encodes CASSSGTDKAFF. Filled out from reference TRBV13 and TRBJ1-1, the complete variable domain reads AAGVIQSPRHLIKEKRETATLKCYPIPRHDTVYWYQQGPGQDPQFLISFYEKMQSDKGSIPDRFSAQQFSDYHSELNMSSLELGDSALYFCASSSGTDKAFFGQGTRLTVV.

J is TRBJ1-2 and V is TRBV5-4; D unclear. This CDR3 contains 13 residues. V lost 3 bases and J lost 3, with 9 bases in between. Germline-derived CDR1 and CDR2 are SGHNT and YYREEE (reference sequence). CDR3: CASSWRRDYGYTF. In nucleotides, the CDR3 is TGTGCCAGCAGCTGGCGGCGGGACTATGGCTACACCTTC.

The table lists this clonotype with many counts. The chain uses TRBV6-1 and TRBJ2-2; 8 nucleotides align to TRBD1. CDR1 and CDR2 from the germline V gene are MNHNS and SASEGT. CDR3 length: 15 amino acids. J gave up 4 bases and V 5 bases, and 6 bases lay outside the gene matches. CDR3 in DNA: TGTGCCAGCAGTACCAGGGGGCTGGTCACCGGGGAGCTGTTTTTT. This translates into CASSTRGLVTGELFF.

At least ten counts were recorded for this clonotype. The chain couples TRBV30 to TRBJ2-7; D gene ambiguous. V was cut by 1 base and J by 0 bases, with 1 base left in between. Per the germline V gene, CDR1 is GTSNPN and CDR2 is SVGIG (reference sequence). CDR3 length equals 11 residues. CDR3 coding DNA: TGTGCCTGGAGTGACTCCTACGAGCAGTACTTC. Translating it yields CAWSDSYEQYF.

This clonotype was seen repeatedly, ten times or more. The DNA of the CDR3 is TGTGCCAGCAGCCAAGAAGTAAGCAGAGAGACCCAGTACTTC. Translating gives CASSQEVSRETQYF. This chain uses TRBV3-1 with TRBJ2-5; D gene unclear. This CDR3 region has 14 residues. CDR1 LGHDT and CDR2 YNNKEL come from the germline V gene (reference sequence). Trimming shortened V by 0 bases and J by 4 bases, and 9 bases separated the two germline ends.

In this sample, this clonotype turned up many times. The chain recombines TRBV10-3 with TRBJ1-1; no reliable D call. Between the trimmed V and J ends, which lost 9 bases and 10 bases, there was a span of 15 bases. The CDR3 runs 11 residues. The germline gives CDR1 ENHRY, CDR2 SYGVKD. The CDR3 sequence: CAMADEQAAFF. The CDR3 region has the DNA TGTGCCATGGCAGACGAGCAGGCAGCTTTCTTT.

The sample holds many counts of this clonotype. This rearrangement joins TRBV7-8 to TRBJ1-4; the D gene is possibly TRBD1 (5 bases). CDR1 and CDR2 from the germline V gene are SGHVS and FQNEAQ. There are 14 residues in the CDR3. Trimming stripped 3 bases from V and 10 bases from J, with 15 bases between. The CDR3 DNA reads TGTGCCAGCAGCTTTGAAGCGCAGGGAGGAAAACTGTTTTTT. It yields the protein CASSFEAQGGKLFF.

This clonotype was observed a handful of times. The chain combines TRBV5-6 with TRBJ1-2; D gene ambiguous. This CDR3 region has 13 residues. Germline V gene lookup returns CDR1 SGHDT and CDR2 YYEEEE. V was pared by 4 bases and J by 4 bases, with 11 bases between. CDR3 sequence (DNA): TGTGCCAGCAGCCTTGGGCCGACCTATGGCTACACCTTC. This codes for CASSLGPTYGYTF.

This clonotype was observed many times. This sequence joins TRBV20-1 and TRBJ2-1; 12 nucleotides match TRBD2. V shed 2 bases, J shed 7 bases, and the junction held 15 bases outside the gene matches. The CDR3 has 18 residues. Per the germline V gene, CDR1 is DFQATT and CDR2 is SNEGSKA (reference sequence). This CDR3 is CSARPPSSGRALRNEQFF. The DNA for the CDR3 is TGCAGTGCTAGACCACCCTCTAGCGGGAGGGCCCTCAGAAATGAGCAGTTCTTC.

In this sample, this clonotype turned up a few times. This sequence joins TRBV20-1 and TRBJ2-7, with a weak D call TRBD2 (5 bases). CDR1 DFQATT and CDR2 SNEGSKA come from the germline V gene (reference sequence). V dropped 3 bases and J dropped 2 bases, with 11 bases sitting between them. The CDR3 runs 13 residues. The CDR3 DNA reads as TGCAGTGCTAGTATGGCGGGTACCTACGAGCAGTACTTC. The encoded protein is CSASMAGTYEQYF.